This T cell receptor (beta chain) is drawn from a study of T cell repertoires in cytomegalovirus infection. As for the study in general: Peptides in the study included HLA-C-restricted and HLA-B-restricted CMV epitopes. Based on public TCR beta signatures, there were indications of CMV infection and of a matching HLA type.

The CDR3 has 16 amino acids. Per germline, CDR1 MGHDK and CDR2 SYGVNS. V was clipped by 1 base and J by 0 bases, with 10 bases between them. Comments on this clonotype: Its specificity is not known.

TCRdb recomputed calls from the reads with MiXCR, one row per CDR3 protein. The table records 700,000 to 900,000 distinct CDR3 sequences, around 29% of them present only once. This sequence was found in a human donor in good health (CMV status not recorded). Some clones in this sample may be carry-over from other donors' samples. Here the sequenced sample was cultured CD8+ T cells from PBMCs, taken from culture after CMV antigen stimulation. The chain employs TRBV25-1 and TRBJ2-1; D unresolved. The CDR3 protein is CASSEFTDLSYNEQFF. The CDR3 DNA sequence: TGTGCCAGCAGTGAATTTACAGATCTCTCCTACAATGAGCAGTTCTTC.